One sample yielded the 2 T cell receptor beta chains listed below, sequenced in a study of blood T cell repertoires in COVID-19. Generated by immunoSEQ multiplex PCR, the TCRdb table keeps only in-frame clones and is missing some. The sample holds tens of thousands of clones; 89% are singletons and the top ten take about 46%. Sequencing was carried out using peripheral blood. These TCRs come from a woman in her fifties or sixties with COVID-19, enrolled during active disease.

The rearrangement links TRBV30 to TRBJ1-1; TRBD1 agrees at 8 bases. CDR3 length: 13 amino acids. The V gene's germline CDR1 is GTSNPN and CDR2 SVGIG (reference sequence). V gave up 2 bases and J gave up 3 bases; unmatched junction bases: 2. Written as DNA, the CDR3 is TGTGCCTGGAGTCTACAGGGGGACACTGAAGCTTTCTTT. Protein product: CAWSLQGDTEAFF.

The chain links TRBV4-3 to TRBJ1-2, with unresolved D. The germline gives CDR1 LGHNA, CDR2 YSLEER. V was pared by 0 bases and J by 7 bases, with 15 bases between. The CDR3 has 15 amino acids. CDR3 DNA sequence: TGCGCCAGCAGCCAAGATGCGTCCTCGGGAGGTGGCTACACCTTC. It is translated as CASSQDASSGGGYTF.